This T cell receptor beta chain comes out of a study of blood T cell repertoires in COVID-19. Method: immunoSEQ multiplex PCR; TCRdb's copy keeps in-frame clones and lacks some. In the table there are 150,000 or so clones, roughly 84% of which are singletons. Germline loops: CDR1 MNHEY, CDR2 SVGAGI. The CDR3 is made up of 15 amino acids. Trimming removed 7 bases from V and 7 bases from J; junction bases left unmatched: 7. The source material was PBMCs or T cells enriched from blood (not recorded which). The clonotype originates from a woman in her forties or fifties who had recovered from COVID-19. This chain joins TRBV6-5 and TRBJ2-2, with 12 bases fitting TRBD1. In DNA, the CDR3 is TGTGCCAGCACCGGGACAGGGGGCGGGATCGGGGAGCTGTTTTTT. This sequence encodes CASTGTGGGIGELFF.